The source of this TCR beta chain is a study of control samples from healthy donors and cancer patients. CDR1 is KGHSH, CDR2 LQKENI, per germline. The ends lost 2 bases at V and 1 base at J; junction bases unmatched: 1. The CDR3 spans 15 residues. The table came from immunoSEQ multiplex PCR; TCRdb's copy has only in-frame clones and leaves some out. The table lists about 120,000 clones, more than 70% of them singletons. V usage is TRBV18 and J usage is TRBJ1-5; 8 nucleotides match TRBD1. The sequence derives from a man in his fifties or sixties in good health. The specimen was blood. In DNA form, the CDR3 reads TGTGCCAGCTCACCAAGGACAGGGAGCAATCAGCCCCAGCATTTT. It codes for CASSPRTGSNQPQHF.